Presented here are 17 T cell receptor beta chains from one specimen sequenced in a study of beta chain features in type 1 diabetes. As every portion of the isolated RNA was reverse transcribed, the sequencing read expressed TCRB transcripts. TCRdb's copy holds only in-frame clones and misses some; the assay was immunoSEQ multiplex PCR. Of 200,000 to 250,000 clones listed, 68% were seen once; the top ten hold around 0.05%. The sample was naive CD4+ T cells from blood. The receptor source for this set is a man aged 25 to 40 in good health.

This clone was found once. The chain has TRBV11-2 and TRBJ2-3; D gene ambiguous. The CDR3 has 15 residues. V lost 1 base to trimming and J lost 2 bases, with 10 bases between them. Germline V gene data show CDR1 as SGHAT and CDR2 as FQNNGV. In DNA, the CDR3 is TGTGCCAGCAGCTTAGGAGACCGGTCCACAGATACGCAGTATTTT. It translates to CASSLGDRSTDTQYF.

The sample holds a few counts of this clone. The genes are TRBV28 and TRBJ2-1; 12 bases are shared with TRBD2. Germline CDR1 reads MDHEN; CDR2 reads SYDVKM. V trimming: 6 bases; J trimming: 4 bases; junction bases outside the gene matches: 7. This CDR3 comprises 16 residues. CDR3 in amino acids: CASRQRTSGAYNEQFF. In DNA form, the CDR3 reads TGTGCCAGCAGACAAAGGACTAGCGGGGCTTACAATGAGCAGTTCTTC.

This chain connects TRBV30 to TRBJ1-1; no clear D gene. With 0 bases removed from V and 3 bases from J, the gap between germline ends came to 14 bases. The CDR3 runs to 15 residues. The germline CDR1 and CDR2 sequences are GTSNPN and SVGIG (reference sequence). The CDR3 is CAWSVQRWYDTEAFF. The CDR3 nucleotides are TGTGCCTGGAGTGTACAGCGATGGTACGACACTGAAGCTTTCTTT.

The count of this clone is one. The gene calls are TRBV15 and TRBJ1-2; TRBD1 aligns across 10 bases. Germline V gene sequence: CDR1 LNHNV, CDR2 YYDKDF (reference sequence). With 1 base clipped from V and 7 bases from J, the junction kept 3 bases outside the gene matches. The CDR3 runs 14 residues. The CDR3 bases are TGTGCCACCAGCAGAGCTGGGACAGGGGTTGGCTACACCTTC. Protein product: CATSRAGTGVGYTF.

This chain connects TRBV2 to TRBJ1-1; D is uncertain. Trimming removed 0 bases at V and 2 bases at J, with 4 bases between. This CDR3 comprises 13 residues. Germline V CDR1 and CDR2: SNHLY, FYNNEI. CDR3 loop: CASSEAGNTEAFF. CDR3 DNA: TGTGCCAGCAGTGAAGCGGGAAACACTGAAGCTTTCTTT. The full variable domain, with the rest looked up from reference TRBV2 and TRBJ1-1, is EPEVTQTPSHQVTQMGQEVILRCVPISNHLYFYWYRQILGQKVEFLVSFYNNEISEKSEIFDDQFSVERPDGSNFTLKIRSTKLEDSAMYFCASSEAGNTEAFFGQGTRLTVV.

This CDR3 reads CASRRTGDTGELFF. The CDR3 nucleotides read TGTGCCAGCAGGAGGACAGGGGACACCGGGGAGCTGTTTTTT. The rearrangement uses TRBV2 and TRBJ2-2; 9 positions agree with TRBD1. The CDR3 is made up of 14 amino acids. After removal of 6 bases from V and 3 bases from J, the junction contained 2 bases not matched to a gene. Germline V gene lookup returns CDR1 SNHLY and CDR2 FYNNEI. Using reference TRBV2 and TRBJ2-2 for the parts outside the CDR3, the full variable domain is EPEVTQTPSHQVTQMGQEVILRCVPISNHLYFYWYRQILGQKVEFLVSFYNNEISEKSEIFDDQFSVERPDGSNFTLKIRSTKLEDSAMYFCASRRTGDTGELFFGEGSRLTVL.

A few counts support this clone. In DNA form, the CDR3 reads TGTGCCAGCAGCCCCATGGGCGGACCCAGCACAGATACGCAGTATTTT. Protein sequence: CASSPMGGPSTDTQYF. This sequence joins TRBV5-6 and TRBJ2-3; D is unresolved. The CDR3 sequence is 16 residues long. Trimming shortened V by 4 bases and J by 0 bases, and 15 bases separated the two germline ends. Germline V gives CDR1 SGHDT, CDR2 YYEEEE.

V gene TRBV29-1 combines with J gene TRBJ1-2; no definite D call. The CDR3 spans 11 residues. CDR1 SQVTM and CDR2 ANQGSEA come from the germline V gene. V lost 7 bases to trimming and J lost 9 bases, with 15 bases between them. Here the CDR3 DNA reads TGCAGCGCCGAAGAGCGTGGTAGCTACACCTTC. This encodes CSAEERGSYTF.

The rearrangement links TRBV7-2 to TRBJ2-1; 7 bases are a match to TRBD2. CDR1 is SGHTA, CDR2 FQGNSA, per germline. The CDR3 sequence is 16 residues long. V gave up 5 bases and J gave up 9 bases; unmatched junction bases: 16. The CDR3 DNA reads as TGTGCCAGCAGCCCAGGCCGGACTAGACCCGGGGGTGAGCAGTTCTTC. As protein: CASSPGRTRPGGEQFF.

This chain connects TRBV9 to TRBJ2-7, with D possibly being TRBD2 (5 bases). CDR3 length: 15 residues. Looked up from germline, CDR1 is SGDLS and CDR2 is YYNGEE. V gave up 0 bases and J gave up 7 bases, with 17 bases separating them. The CDR3 region has the DNA TGTGCCAGCAGCGTAGCCGTAGCACAATGGGAGGAGCAGTACTTC. Encoded protein: CASSVAVAQWEEQYF.

Of note for this clone: Other DNA sequences in this sample translate to the same CDR3. The J gene is TRBJ2-7, the V gene TRBV18, with a weak D call TRBD2 (6 bases). CDR3 length: 12 amino acids. Germline V gene sequence: CDR1 KGHSH, CDR2 LQKENI. Between the trimmed V and J ends, which lost 1 base and 7 bases, there was a span of 8 bases. The CDR3 sequence is CASSPLGGEQYF. In DNA form, the CDR3 reads TGTGCCAGCTCACCACTTGGGGGGGAGCAGTACTTC.

This clone showed up just a few times. The rearrangement uses TRBV29-1 and TRBJ2-1; no reliable D call. Per germline, CDR1 SQVTM and CDR2 ANQGSEA. Trimming took off 8 bases at V and 8 bases at J, with 19 bases between the two ends. The CDR3 has 13 residues. The CDR3, as DNA: TGCAGCTCCACCTCCCTAAGTGTCGATGAGCAGTTCTTC. Its protein is CSSTSLSVDEQFF.

The rearrangement joins TRBV10-3 to TRBJ2-7, with 7 bases lining up with TRBD1. With 4 bases clipped from V and 5 bases from J, the junction kept 8 bases outside the gene matches. CDR1 ENHRY and CDR2 SYGVKD come from the germline V gene. The CDR3 runs 14 residues. In DNA form, the CDR3 reads TGTGCCATCAGTGGTTACAGGGGCTCTCACGAGCAGTACTTC. Protein product: CAISGYRGSHEQYF.

The J gene is TRBJ2-5, the V gene TRBV5-1; 7 positions agree with TRBD2. Trimming at V came to 4 bases and at J to 5 bases, leaving 8 bases not matched to a gene. Per germline, CDR1 SGHRS and CDR2 YFSETQ. This CDR3 comprises 14 residues. The CDR3 is CASSPGTIQETQYF. CDR3 bases: TGCGCCAGCAGCCCAGGGACTATCCAGGAGACCCAGTACTTC.

This chain uses TRBV5-1 with TRBJ2-4; D is ambiguous. This CDR3 contains 14 residues. Germline CDR1 is SGHRS and CDR2 is YFSETQ. Trimming removed 1 base at V and 7 bases at J, with 12 bases between. The CDR3 nucleotides read TGCGCCAGCAGCTTGTTGGTCGACGGGAACATTCAGTACTTC. Protein: CASSLLVDGNIQYF.

This clone is a singleton in its sample. The junction and the germline gene differ at one end; a read error may be behind it. This sequence joins TRBV11-2 and TRBJ2-3, with D maybe TRBD1 (6 bases). From germline, CDR1 is SGHAT and CDR2 FQNNGV. CDR3 length equals 11 residues. The CDR3 loop is CASSLGGTGHF. Written as DNA, the CDR3 is TGTGCCAGCAGCTTAGGGGGAACAGGGCATTTT.

The genes are TRBV30 and TRBJ2-7; the D is unclear. Trimming removed 0 bases from V and 10 bases from J, with 10 bases in between. The germline V gene has CDR1 GTSNPN and CDR2 SVGIG (reference sequence). The CDR3 runs 11 residues. CDR3 in amino acids: CAWSVNHRQYF. The DNA for the CDR3 is TGTGCCTGGAGTGTAAATCATCGCCAGTACTTC. The entire variable domain, with the rest obtained from reference TRBV30 and TRBJ2-7, is as follows: SQTIHQWPATLVQPVGSPLSLECTVEGTSNPNLYWYRQAAGRGLQLLFYSVGIGQISSEVPQNLSASRPQDRQFILSSKKLLLSDSGFYLCAWSVNHRQYFGPGTRLTVT.